Here is one TCR beta chain with its context. Profiled with immunoSEQ multiplex PCR; TCRdb holds only in-frame clones, not every one. The sample comprises some 100,000 clones, around nine tenths of which are singletons, and around 5% rests with the top ten. These data originate in a study of blood T cell repertoires in COVID-19. Study-level information: Whether acute or convalescent, the COVID-19 samples came from the United States, Italy and Spain.

This CDR3 contains 13 residues. Germline V gives CDR1 SGHVS, CDR2 FNYEAQ. V was trimmed by 4 bases and J by 5 bases, leaving 12 bases between them. This chain uses TRBV7-6 with TRBJ2-7; D is perhaps TRBD2 (7 bases). The specimen was peripheral blood. This TCR derives from a woman older than 75 with active COVID-19. The CDR3 region is CASSSGGGDEQYF. CDR3 nucleotide sequence: TGTGCCAGCAGCTCCGGAGGGGGGGACGAGCAGTACTTC.